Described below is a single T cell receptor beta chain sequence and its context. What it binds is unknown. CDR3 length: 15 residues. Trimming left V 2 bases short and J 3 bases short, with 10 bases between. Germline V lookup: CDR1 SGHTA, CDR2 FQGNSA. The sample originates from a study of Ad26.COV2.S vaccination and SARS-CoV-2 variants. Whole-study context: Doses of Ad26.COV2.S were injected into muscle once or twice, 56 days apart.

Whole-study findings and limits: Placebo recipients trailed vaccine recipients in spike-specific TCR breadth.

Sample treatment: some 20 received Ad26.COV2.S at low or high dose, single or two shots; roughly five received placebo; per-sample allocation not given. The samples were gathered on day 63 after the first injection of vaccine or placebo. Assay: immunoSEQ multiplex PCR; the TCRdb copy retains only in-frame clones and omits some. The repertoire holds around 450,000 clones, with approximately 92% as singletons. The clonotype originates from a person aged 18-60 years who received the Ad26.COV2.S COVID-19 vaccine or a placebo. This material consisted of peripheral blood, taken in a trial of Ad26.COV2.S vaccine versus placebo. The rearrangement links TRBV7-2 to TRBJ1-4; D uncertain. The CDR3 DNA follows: TGTGCCAGCAGCTTACAGCAGATTTCTAATGAAAAACTGTTTTTT. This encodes CASSLQQISNEKLFF.